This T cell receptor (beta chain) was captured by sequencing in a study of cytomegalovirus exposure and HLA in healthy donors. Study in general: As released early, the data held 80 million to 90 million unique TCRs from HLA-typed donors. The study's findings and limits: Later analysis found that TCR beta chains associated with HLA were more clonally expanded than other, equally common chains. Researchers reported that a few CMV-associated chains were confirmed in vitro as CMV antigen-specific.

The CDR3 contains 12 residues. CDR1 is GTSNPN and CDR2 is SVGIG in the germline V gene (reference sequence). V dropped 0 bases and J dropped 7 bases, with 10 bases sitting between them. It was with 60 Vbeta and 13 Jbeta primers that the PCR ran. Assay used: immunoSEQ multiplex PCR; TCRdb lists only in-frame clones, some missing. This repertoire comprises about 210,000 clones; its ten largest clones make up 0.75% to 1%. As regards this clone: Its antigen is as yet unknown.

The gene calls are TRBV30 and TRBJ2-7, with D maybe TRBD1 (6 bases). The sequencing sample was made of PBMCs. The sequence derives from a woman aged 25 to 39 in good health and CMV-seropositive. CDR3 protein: CAWSVIQGEQYF. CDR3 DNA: TGTGCCTGGAGTGTAATACAGGGAGAGCAGTACTTC.